Each of the 22 T cell receptor beta chains below was sequenced from the same sample in a study of cytomegalovirus exposure and HLA in healthy donors. Researchers ran the PCR with 60 Vbeta and 13 Jbeta primers. Profiling relied on immunoSEQ multiplex PCR, and the TCRdb table lists in-frame clones only, not all of them. The sample contains about 57,000 clones, over 75% of which appear only once. Sequencing used PBMCs. Source of these receptors: a male donor in good health and CMV-seronegative.

The chain is built from TRBV25-1 and TRBJ1-6; TRBD1 might be the D (6 bases). The germline V gene has CDR1 MGHDK and CDR2 SYGVNS. This CDR3 is built from 14 residues. Trimming left V 4 bases short and J 6 bases short, with 10 bases between. Here the CDR3 DNA reads TGTGCCAGCAGTGGGGACACCTTTAATTCACCCCTCCACTTT. It specifies CASSGDTFNSPLHF.

The rearrangement uses TRBV27 and TRBJ1-1, with D perhaps TRBD1 (6 bases). The V end lost 2 bases, the J end lost 6 bases, and 10 bases lay between the germline ends. The CDR3 is 13 residues long. Germline values: CDR1 MNHEY, CDR2 SMNVEV (reference sequence). For the CDR3, the DNA is TGTGCCAGCAGTTTAGACGACAGGTCTGAAGCTTTCTTT. Protein: CASSLDDRSEAFF.

The rearrangement joins TRBV13 to TRBJ1-2; 7 bases line up with TRBD1. CDR3 length equals 14 residues. Germline V lookup: CDR1 PRHDT, CDR2 FYEKMQ (reference sequence). J lost 4 bases, V lost 4 bases, and 6 bases had no gene match. In nucleotides, the CDR3 is TGTGCCAGCAGCTCCTACAGGGGCGGCTATGGCTACACCTTC. Amino acids: CASSSYRGGYGYTF. The full variable domain, rest sourced from reference TRBV13 and TRBJ1-2, is AAGVIQSPRHLIKEKRETATLKCYPIPRHDTVYWYQQGPGQDPQFLISFYEKMQSDKGSIPDRFSAQQFSDYHSELNMSSLELGDSALYFCASSSYRGGYGYTFGSGTRLTVV.

The chain is built from TRBV13 and TRBJ1-3; D is undetermined. Germline assignment: CDR1 PRHDT and CDR2 FYEKMQ (reference sequence). Trimming removed 1 base from V and 2 bases from J, with 6 bases in between. The CDR3 is 14 residues long. For the CDR3, the DNA is TGTGCCAGCAGCTTAGCCCCAGCTGGAAACACCATATATTTT. It yields the protein CASSLAPAGNTIYF.

The sample holds a few counts of this clone. The V gene is TRBV9, the J gene TRBJ2-3, with D tentatively TRBD2 (6 bases). The CDR3 spans 16 residues. Germline V gene sequence: CDR1 SGDLS, CDR2 YYNGEE. V was trimmed by 1 base and J by 0 bases, leaving 12 bases between them. CDR3 coding DNA: TGTGCCAGCAGCGTATCTTGGGGGACTAGCACAGATACGCAGTATTTT. Translating gives CASSVSWGTSTDTQYF.

J is TRBJ1-1 and V is TRBV7-6; the D is unclear. The V end was cut by 2 bases, the J end by 3 bases, with 13 bases between. This CDR3 has 15 residues. Looked up from germline, CDR1 is SGHVS and CDR2 is FNYEAQ. The CDR3 bases are TGTGCCAGCAGCTTAAGGCCAGACGGGGACACTGAAGCTTTCTTT. Residues: CASSLRPDGDTEAFF.

To note about this clone: One junction end disagrees with the germline gene, perhaps due to a read error. In nucleotides, the CDR3 is TGCGTCAGCAGCCAGGAAATAACGGGGGGGCACCTCTTCGGTGAGCAGTTCTTC. It specifies CVSSQEITGGHLFGEQFF. The chain uses TRBV4-3 and TRBJ2-1, with 8 bases matching TRBD2. In germline, CDR1 is LGHNA, CDR2 YSLEER. The CDR3 is 18 amino acids.

The rearrangement joins TRBV30 to TRBJ1-6; TRBD1 agrees at 7 bases. This CDR3 has 14 residues. Looked up from germline, CDR1 is GTSNPN and CDR2 is SVGIG (reference sequence). V shed 2 bases, J shed 5 bases, and the junction held 3 bases outside the gene matches. CDR3: CAWSLGQNNSPLHF. The CDR3 DNA sequence: TGTGCCTGGAGTCTGGGACAGAATAATTCACCCCTCCACTTT.

The chain couples TRBV4-3 to TRBJ2-5, with 8 bases matching TRBD1. The DNA end favors TRBJ2-7, so the J call may be wrong. The CDR3 loop spans 16 amino acids. Germline CDR1 and CDR2: LGHNA and YSLEER. The CDR3 DNA follows: TGCGCCAGCAGCTACTCCGGGACAGGTGAGACCTACGAGCAGTACTTC. As protein: CASSYSGTGETYEQYF.

The chain joins TRBV11-2 to TRBJ2-2, with a possible D match to TRBD1 (5 bases). Trimming pared 0 bases from V and 5 bases from J, leaving 7 bases between. CDR1 and CDR2 (germline): SGHAT, FQNNGV. The CDR3 length is 14 residues. The CDR3: CASSLDRVTGELFF. DNA of the CDR3: TGTGCCAGCAGCTTAGACAGGGTAACCGGGGAGCTGTTTTTT.

The rearrangement links TRBV5-1 to TRBJ2-5; TRBD2 matches at 7 bases. This CDR3 contains 15 residues. The V gene's germline CDR1 is SGHRS and CDR2 YFSETQ. V dropped 4 bases and J dropped 1; count of bases not matched to a gene: 7. CDR3 in amino acids: CASSPRDYPQETQYF. The CDR3 DNA reads as TGCGCCAGCAGCCCGCGGGACTATCCCCAAGAGACCCAGTACTTC.

The genes are TRBV2 and TRBJ2-7; 10 nucleotides agree with TRBD2. The germline V gene has CDR1 SNHLY and CDR2 FYNNEI. This CDR3 spans 15 amino acids. Trimming cost V 6 bases and J 1 base; bases outside gene matches: 6. The chain's CDR3 is CASSHPGLASYEQYF. The CDR3 coding sequence is TGTGCCAGCAGCCACCCGGGACTAGCGTCCTACGAGCAGTACTTC.

The chain employs TRBV5-6 and TRBJ1-1, with a possible D match to TRBD1 (5 bases). V lost 3 bases to trimming and J lost 0 bases, with 12 bases between them. The CDR3 is 15 amino acids. The germline CDR1 and CDR2 sequences are SGHDT and YYEEEE. CDR3 residues: CASSWEGTVNTEAFF. The CDR3 nucleotides are TGTGCCAGCAGCTGGGAGGGGACTGTGAACACTGAAGCTTTCTTT.

This chain connects TRBV10-2 to TRBJ2-7; TRBD1 agrees at 10 bases. Germline lookup yields CDR1 WSHSY and CDR2 SAAADI. The ends lost 7 bases at V and 6 bases at J; junction bases unmatched: 6. This CDR3 has 13 residues. CDR3 sequence reads: CASKGTGVGEQYF. The CDR3 DNA is TGCGCCAGCAAAGGGACAGGGGTCGGCGAGCAGTACTTC.

This chain connects TRBV18 to TRBJ1-1; D possibly corresponds to TRBD1 (5 bases). The CDR3 totals 14 residues. V lost 5 bases, J lost 0 bases, and 10 bases lay in between. The V gene's germline CDR1 is KGHSH and CDR2 LQKENI. CDR3: CASSATALNTEAFF. The CDR3 nucleotides are TGTGCCAGCTCAGCGACAGCGCTGAACACTGAAGCTTTCTTT.

Note on this clone: This sample also contains other DNA sequences that code for the same CDR3. J is TRBJ1-5 and V is TRBV11-2; 8 bases are a match to TRBD1. From germline, CDR1 is SGHAT and CDR2 FQNNGV. The CDR3 loop spans 19 amino acids. The J segment lost 3 bases and the V segment lost 5 bases, leaving 18 bases of the junction unmatched. The CDR3 spells CASSPISGGADMNNQPQHF. As DNA, the CDR3 is TGTGCCAGCAGCCCGATATCAGGGGGCGCGGATATGAACAATCAGCCCCAGCATTTT.

This clone came up a few times. V and J are TRBV9 and TRBJ1-2, with TRBD1 as a possible D gene (5 bases). Germline CDR1 and CDR2: SGDLS and YYNGEE. V lost 3 bases, J lost 6 bases, and 12 bases lay in between. The CDR3 runs to 13 residues. CDR3 sequence: CASSETGTDGYTF. The CDR3 bases are TGTGCCAGCAGCGAGACGGGGACTGATGGCTACACCTTC. Filled out from reference TRBV9 and TRBJ1-2, the complete variable domain reads DSGVTQTPKHLITATGQRVTLRCSPRSGDLSVYWYQQSLDQGLQFLIQYYNGEERAKGNILERFSAQQFPDLHSELNLSSLELGDSALYFCASSETGTDGYTFGSGTRLTVV.

In its sample, this clone was seen a few times. This rearrangement joins TRBV7-2 to TRBJ1-2; unclear D gene. Germline V gene sequence: CDR1 SGHTA, CDR2 FQGNSA. V lost 2 bases to trimming and J lost 4 bases, with 8 bases between them. This CDR3 contains 13 residues. The CDR3 loop is CASSLTDTYGYTF. The CDR3, as DNA: TGTGCCAGCAGCTTAACAGATACCTATGGCTACACCTTC.

The chain couples TRBV25-1 to TRBJ2-3, with 7 bases lining up with TRBD1. Germline CDR1 and CDR2: MGHDK and SYGVNS. The CDR3 is 16 amino acids. The junction had 10 bases not matched to a gene; V was cut back by 5 bases and J by 2 bases. As DNA, the CDR3 is TGTGCCAGCAGTCCCACCCGGGACAGAGACACAGATACGCAGTATTTT. Translated, it gives CASSPTRDRDTDTQYF.

The V gene is TRBV15, the J gene TRBJ2-2, with 8 bases identical to TRBD1. Germline CDR1 is LNHNV and CDR2 is YYDKDF (reference sequence). The CDR3 consists of 15 residues. The J segment lost 0 bases and the V segment lost 3 bases, leaving 0 bases of the junction unmatched. For the CDR3, the DNA is TGTGCCACCAGCAGGGACAGGGCGAACACCGGGGAGCTGTTTTTT. Translated, it gives CATSRDRANTGELFF. Full variable domain (outside the CDR3, taken from reference TRBV15 and TRBJ2-2): DAMVIQNPRYQVTQFGKPVTLSCSQTLNHNVMYWYQQKSSQAPKLLFHYYDKDFNNEADTPDNFQSRRPNTSFCFLDIRSPGLGDTAMYLCATSRDRANTGELFFGEGSRLTVL.

This chain uses TRBV27 with TRBJ2-2; weak D call: TRBD1 (5 bases). There are 14 residues in the CDR3. V dropped 8 bases and J dropped 0 bases, with 10 bases sitting between them. Germline CDR1 and CDR2: MNHEY and SMNVEV (reference sequence). The CDR3 sequence is CASRAGPNTGELFF. CDR3 sequence (DNA): TGTGCCAGCCGGGCAGGGCCGAACACCGGGGAGCTGTTTTTT.

This sequence joins TRBV5-1 and TRBJ2-5; D gene uncertain. The DNA end is a closer match to TRBJ2-7, so the J assignment may be wrong. The length of the CDR3 is 15 residues. Germline lookup yields CDR1 SGHRS and CDR2 YFSETQ. The CDR3 DNA is TGCGCCAGCAGTCTAGACGGAATTAGCTCCTACGAGCAGTACTTC. Translating it yields CASSLDGISSYEQYF.